Shown below are 6 T cell receptor beta chains from a single sample sequenced in a study of T cells in Graves' hyperthyroidism and ophthalmopathy. RNA transcripts gave rise to amplified TCR beta CDR3 regions. With the HTBI primer set, the TCR CDR3 went through a first round of RT-PCR. Each CDR3 protein is one row after TCRdb ran MiXCR on the multiplex PCR reads. Among fewer than 650,000 distinct CDR3 sequences listed, approximately 14% were seen once. The source material was blood. These receptors all come from a woman in her 40s with Graves' hyperthyroidism.

This clonotype was seen more than once but under ten times. V is TRBV4-1 and J is TRBJ2-7, with a weak D call TRBD1 (6 bases). Germline V gives CDR1 MGHRA, CDR2 YSYEKL. The V and J ends lost 4 bases and 3 bases respectively, with 16 bases between them. This CDR3 is built from 15 residues. The CDR3 loop reads CASSLSPLGGYEQYF. The DNA for the CDR3 is TGCGCCAGCAGCCTAAGCCCCCTAGGGGGCTACGAGCAGTACTTC.

The table lists this clonotype with many counts. The rearrangement uses TRBV18 and TRBJ2-1; 10 nucleotides agree with TRBD2. The germline gives CDR1 KGHSH, CDR2 LQKENI. Unmatched junction bases numbered 10, after V lost 3 bases and J lost 8 bases. The CDR3 runs to 16 residues. In nucleotides, the CDR3 is TGTGCCAGCTCACCTCCTGGACTAGCGGAGACAGATGAGCAGTTCTTC. This sequence encodes CASSPPGLAETDEQFF.

This clonotype was seen more than once but under ten times. This chain connects TRBV7-9 to TRBJ2-2; 7 nucleotides line up with TRBD2. CDR1 is SEHNR, CDR2 FQNEAQ, per germline (reference sequence). The CDR3 contains 18 residues. V trimming: 5 bases; J trimming: 2 bases; junction bases outside the gene matches: 14. As DNA, the CDR3 is TGTGCCAGCAGCACACTCCCCCGGGGGGAGACAAACACCGGGGAGCTGTTTTTT. Encoded protein: CASSTLPRGETNTGELFF.

Regarding this clonotype: A much larger clone differs by one base, so this may be a read error. The gene calls are TRBV20-1 and TRBJ2-3, with TRBD2 matching over 12 bases. This CDR3 is 18 amino acids long. The junction had 18 bases not matched to a gene; V was cut back by 6 bases and J by 5 bases. Germline loops: CDR1 DFQATT, CDR2 SNEGSKA (reference sequence). The DNA of the CDR3 is TGCAGTGCCCCGATCCACAGGCTAGCGGGAGGGCAGGGAGATACGCAGTATTTT. Translating it yields CSAPIHRLAGGQGDTQYF.

This clonotype was observed many times. The chain carries TRBV18 and TRBJ1-2, with 8 positions matching TRBD1. V lost 3 bases to trimming and J lost 7 bases; unmatched junction nucleotides: 4. The V gene's germline CDR1 is KGHSH and CDR2 LQKENI. The CDR3 runs to 13 residues. Here the CDR3 reads CASSPGQESGYTF. CDR3 in DNA: TGTGCCAGCTCACCGGGACAGGAATCTGGCTACACCTTC.

The chain employs TRBV20-1 and TRBJ1-5; no definite D call. The germline gives CDR1 DFQATT, CDR2 SNEGSKA (reference sequence). Trimming removed 7 bases at V and 4 bases at J, with 11 bases between. The CDR3 consists of 12 residues. The CDR3 sequence is CSVTPRNQPQHF. The DNA for the CDR3 is TGCAGTGTAACCCCCAGGAATCAGCCCCAGCATTTT.